The present TCR beta chain was sequenced within a study of shared clonotypes between healthy human individuals. Study summary: There were three CD4 naive, three CD4 memory, two CD8 naive and one CD8 memory plates per donor.

This CDR3 region has 14 residues. Germline CDR1 is SGHTA and CDR2 is FQGNSA. Trimming stripped 5 bases from V and 7 bases from J, with 18 bases between. Every immunoSEQ plate was one replicate of a subset's evenly spread DNA. TCRdb's table, derived via immunoSEQ multiplex PCR, lists solely in-frame clones and lacks some. The repertoire holds more than 1.2 million clones, with 97% to 99% as singletons. Study-wide results and limits: Donor clonotype sharing was expected to depend on sequencing depth.

Details on this clone: What it binds is not known.

This receptor was obtained from a man aged 25-45 years in good health. Sequenced input: naive CD4+ T cells sorted from blood. The subset here: CD45RA+ positively selected. V usage is TRBV7-2 and J usage is TRBJ2-7; D assignment may be TRBD1 or TRBD2 (6 bases each). As DNA, the CDR3 is TGTGCCAGCAGCCGTTTGTGGGGGGCGTGGGAGCAGTACTTC. This codes for CASSRLWGAWEQYF.